This T cell receptor beta chain came from a study of tissue T cells after allogeneic stem cell transplantation. In germline, CDR1 is NSHNY, CDR2 SYGAGN. The ends were cut back, 9 bases at V and 9 bases at J, with 10 bases in the middle. The CDR3 loop spans 10 amino acids. Time point indicated: mouse harvest day 14 after allogeneic transplant. Mouse grafts combined 10^7 T-cell-depleted bone marrow cells with 10^6 splenic CD5+ T cells. Tissues came from B6→BALB/c major-mismatch GVHD mice at day 7 or 14. Clones were read by immunoSEQ multiplex PCR, and TCRdb kept only the in-frame ones, dropping some. This table has about 3,200 clones, about 40% appearing once. General study results and limits: Some tissue clones might be persisting host cells; their alloreactivity or antigen specificity was not determined. In patients and mice, blood and spleen missed much of tissue repertoire.

Note on this clone: Its antigen is as yet unknown. All gene names here are mouse names. The read finishes 1 residue shy of the CDR3 end, and the germline J gene is used to complete it.

The sample comprised gut tissue. The sequence derives from a female BALB/c mouse given C57BL/6 T cells with graft-versus-host disease after an allogeneic hematopoietic cell transplant. The J gene is TRBJ2-1, the V gene TRBV13-1; D unclear. The CDR3 loop reads CATLDGEQFF. CDR3 DNA (partial): TGTGCCACCCTCGACGGTGAGCAGTTC.